Given below is one T cell receptor beta chain in context. Antigen: not known. These data belong to a study of vaccination and CD4 T cells after COVID-19. Background on the study: Convalescent donors totaled six males and four females, including two who were Hispanic.

Time point defined: late sampling 161 to 241 days after vaccination in three convalescent patients. As for treatment: roughly ten-day PBMC culture with coronavirus spike peptide pools or control peptides (ViraFEST assay). The PCR-positive dates, March through December 2020, came before the US Alpha, Beta and Delta variants. CDR3 size: 12 residues. With 5 bases removed from V and 4 bases from J, the gap between germline ends came to 9 bases. Germline CDR1 reads MNHNS; CDR2 reads SASEGT. Sequencing of cultured CD4+ T cell DNA used the Oncomine TCR Beta short-read assay. TCRdb itself ran the PCR reads through MiXCR, one entry per CDR3 protein. The sample holds 20,000 to 25,000 distinct CDR3 sequences, 30% to 45% seen once.

The sequenced sample was CD4+ T cells from blood, cultured in vitro, obtained about 7 months after SARS-CoV-2 vaccination. The clonotype comes from a human donor who had recovered from COVID-19. The V and J genes are TRBV6-1 and TRBJ2-7; D uncertain. The CDR3 DNA is TGTGCCAGCAGTCGTAACCAGTACGAGCAGTACTTC. Its translation: CASSRNQYEQYF.